A selection of T cell receptor beta chains follows, all from one sample in a study of shared clonotypes between healthy human individuals. Libraries were prepared by immunoSEQ multiplex PCR; TCRdb keeps only in-frame clonotypes and omits some of them. The profile shows about 1.5 million clones, around 98% of them singletons. Sequencing used naive CD4+ T cells sorted from blood. Receptors originate from a man between 25 and 39 years old in good health. Both conserved end residues are part of each CDR3. The order of the fields is D gene, CDR3 length, J gene, clone size, V gene, CDR3 protein, CDR3 DNA. D genes are given only for firm matches. Size is omitted from some rows. Given values are once, few, many or a class for expanded clones.

.,16,TRBJ1-3,once,TRBV5-1,CASSFDGGKGGNTIYF,TGCGCCAGCAGCTTCGACGGGGGGAAGGGTGGAAACACCATATATTTT
TRBD2,15,TRBJ2-7,.,TRBV7-2,CASSLVPSGSSEQYF,TGTGCCAGCAGCTTAGTCCCTAGCGGGAGTTCCGAGCAGTACTTC
.,14,TRBJ2-2,.,TRBV21-1,CASRLAGGPGELFF,TGTGCCAGCAGGCTAGCGGGAGGCCCCGGGGAGCTGTTTTTT
.,16,TRBJ2-5,.,TRBV5-4,CASSLAAGGSQETQYF,TGTGCCAGCAGCTTGGCCGCGGGCGGGTCGCAAGAGACCCAGTACTTC
.,16,TRBJ1-2,.,TRBV6-1,CASSEAVPSVGGGYTF,TGTGCCAGCAGTGAAGCAGTTCCTTCGGTCGGTGGGGGCTACACCTTC
TRBD2,16,TRBJ2-2,.,TRBV10-3,CATKKTSGNEPGELFF,TGTGCCACCAAAAAGACTAGCGGGAATGAACCCGGGGAGCTGTTTTTT
.,11,TRBJ1-1,once,TRBV19,CASSHGQGAFF,TGTGCCAGTAGTCACGGACAAGGAGCTTTCTTT
.,15,TRBJ2-7,.,TRBV7-2,CASSYPGGVSYEQYF,TGTGCCAGCAGCTACCCTGGCGGGGTATCCTACGAGCAGTACTTC
.,15,TRBJ2-2,.,TRBV6-5,CASRRGGLNTGELFF,TGTGCCAGCAGACGGGGAGGATTGAACACCGGGGAGCTGTTTTTT
TRBD1,16,TRBJ1-2,.,TRBV30,CAWSTQGQGAPGGYTF,TGTGCCTGGTCAACCCAAGGACAGGGGGCTCCAGGTGGCTACACCTTC
TRBD1,14,TRBJ2-3,.,TRBV29-1,CSVGYRGVTDTQYF,TGCAGCGTTGGCTACAGGGGAGTCACAGATACGCAGTATTTT
TRBD2,17,TRBJ2-1,once,TRBV19,CASSNRAGGSGSPYGFF,TGTGCCAGTAGTAACCGGGCGGGAGGGTCCGGCTCGCCATACGGGTTCTTC
TRBD2,15,TRBJ2-5,.,TRBV6-1,CASPGLAGAKETQYF,TGTGCCAGCCCGGGACTAGCGGGAGCTAAAGAGACCCAGTACTTC
.,15,TRBJ2-7,.,TRBV5-6,CASSLGHRASYEQYF,TGTGCCAGCAGCTTGGGACACAGGGCCTCCTACGAGCAGTACTTC
TRBD1,12,TRBJ1-5,.,TRBV10-2,CASRQGNQPQHF,TGCGCCAGCCGACAGGGTAATCAGCCCCAGCATTTT
TRBD2,14,TRBJ2-1,once,TRBV19,CASRLADPYNEQFF,TGTGCCAGTAGGCTAGCGGACCCGTACAATGAGCAGTTCTTC
TRBD1,12,TRBJ1-4,.,TRBV2,CATGGSREKLFF,TGTGCCACAGGGGGGTCTCGGGAAAAACTGTTTTTT
.,18,TRBJ1-1,once,TRBV7-9,CASSVGHVGGEENTEAFF,TGTGCCAGCAGCGTAGGACATGTGGGGGGCGAGGAGAACACTGAAGCTTTCTTT
TRBD2,14,TRBJ2-7,.,TRBV6-1,CASDPSGGLYEQYF,TGTGCCAGCGACCCTTCGGGGGGGTTGTACGAGCAGTACTTC
.,18,TRBJ2-3,.,TRBV12-2,CASRLVLRTAGDTDTQYF,TGTGCAAGTCGCTTAGTTCTGCGGACAGCAGGAGATACAGATACGCAGTATTTT
.,14,TRBJ2-1,once,TRBV15,CCQYLAGSHNEQFF,TGTTGCCAGTATCTCGCGGGATCTCACAATGAGCAGTTCTTC
.,15,TRBJ2-7,.,TRBV18,CASSLRGLSSYEQYF,TGTGCCAGCTCGTTAAGAGGACTGAGCTCCTACGAGCAGTACTTC
.,17,TRBJ2-5,.,TRBV18,CASSPTQSGTYQETQYF,TGTGCCAGCTCACCAACCCAAAGCGGAACGTACCAAGAGACCCAGTACTTC
TRBD1,15,TRBJ1-5,.,TRBV7-8,CASSLVTGAGGPQHF,TGTGCCAGCAGCTTAGTCACAGGGGCGGGAGGGCCCCAGCATTTT
.,16,TRBJ1-1,.,TRBV18,CASSFGGRGLNTEAFF,TGTGCCAGCTCGTTCGGGGGACGGGGCTTGAACACTGAAGCTTTCTTT
TRBD1,15,TRBJ1-2,.,TRBV5-1,CASSPGWDSLYGYTF,TGCGCCAGCAGCCCAGGATGGGACAGCCTCTATGGCTACACCTTC
.,12,TRBJ1-1,.,TRBV29-1,CSVGGGDTEAFF,TGCAGCGTTGGGGGAGGGGACACTGAAGCTTTCTTT
.,15,TRBJ1-1,.,TRBV28,CASPPLGRMNTEAFF,TGTGCCAGCCCCCCCCTGGGACGGATGAACACTGAAGCTTTCTTT
.,15,TRBJ1-1,.,TRBV5-1,CASSLVRTANTEAFF,TGCGCCAGCAGCTTGGTTAGGACAGCTAACACTGAAGCTTTCTTT